The 18 T cell receptor beta chains given below trace back to one sample, sequenced in a study of cytomegalovirus exposure and HLA in healthy donors. PCR employed 60 Vbeta and 13 Jbeta primers. TCRdb's copy holds only in-frame clones and misses some; the assay was immunoSEQ multiplex PCR. This table has 170,000 or so clones, 70% to 80% appearing once. The sequenced material came from PBMCs. The origin of the receptors is a man aged 60-69 years in good health and CMV-seronegative.

J is TRBJ1-5 and V is TRBV5-6, with 7 bases matching TRBD1. Germline trimming cut 3 bases from V and 1 base from J; bases unmatched to any gene: 10. The CDR3 extends over 17 amino acids. Germline values: CDR1 SGHDT, CDR2 YYEEEE. For the CDR3, the DNA is TGTGCCAGCAGCTCTACAGGGGTCTGGGAAAGCAATCAGCCCCAGCATTTT. It codes for CASSSTGVWESNQPQHF.

The chain combines TRBV6-5 with TRBJ2-7; 9 bases are a match to TRBD1. Germline-derived CDR1 and CDR2 are MNHEY and SVGAGI. J gave up 7 bases and V 5 bases, and 12 bases lay outside the gene matches. There are 15 residues in the CDR3. In nucleotides, the CDR3 is TGTGCCAGCAGTCCAATTGAACAGGGGGCAGGGGAGCAGTACTTC. Protein sequence: CASSPIEQGAGEQYF.

The rearrangement links TRBV7-9 to TRBJ2-5, with a weak D call TRBD2 (6 bases). CDR1 is SEHNR, CDR2 FQNEAQ, per germline (reference sequence). The V and J ends lost 7 bases and 1 base respectively, with 19 bases between them. This CDR3 is built from 16 residues. CDR3 loop: CASIFSPAGGQETQYF. As DNA, the CDR3 is TGTGCCAGCATCTTCTCCCCGGCCGGGGGCCAAGAGACCCAGTACTTC.

This clone was counted a single time. The V and J genes are TRBV30 and TRBJ2-1; no clear D gene. The CDR3 length is 13 residues. Trimming cost V 2 bases and J 5 bases, with 10 bases left between them. Germline V gene lookup returns CDR1 GTSNPN and CDR2 SVGIG (reference sequence). The CDR3 DNA reads as TGTGCCTGGAGTCTGCAGGATAACAATGAGCAGTTCTTC. Encoded protein: CAWSLQDNNEQFF.

V usage is TRBV10-1 and J usage is TRBJ1-4, with a tentative D call TRBD1 (5 bases). The germline V gene encodes CDR1 WNHNN and CDR2 SYGVQD (reference sequence). V dropped 3 bases and J dropped 0 bases, with 11 bases sitting between them. This CDR3 contains 16 residues. The chain's CDR3 is CASSDPSTATNEKLFF. CDR3 in DNA: TGCGCCAGCAGTGATCCCTCGACAGCAACTAATGAAAAACTGTTTTTT.

Points on this clone: Within the sample, other DNA sequences also encode this same CDR3. The chain employs TRBV5-1 and TRBJ2-3; 12 bases line up with TRBD2. CDR3 length: 17 residues. CDR1 is SGHRS, CDR2 YFSETQ, per germline. Trimming took 0 bases from V and 0 from J; bases not matched to a gene: 2. CDR3 residues: CASSLGGTSGSTDTQYF. CDR3 nucleotides: TGCGCCAGCAGCTTGGGCGGGACTAGCGGGAGCACAGATACGCAGTATTTT.

This clone was detected a few times. The chain joins TRBV19 to TRBJ1-2, with TRBD1 as a possible D gene (5 bases). The CDR3 extends over 15 amino acids. From germline, CDR1 is LNHDA and CDR2 SQIVND (reference sequence). Trimming removed 5 bases from V and 0 bases from J, with 13 bases in between. CDR3: CASSPRQLANYGYTF. CDR3 coding DNA: TGTGCCAGTAGTCCTCGACAGTTAGCTAACTATGGCTACACCTTC.

The chain combines TRBV19 with TRBJ1-5; perhaps TRBD1 as D (6 bases). Trimming took 6 bases from V and 7 from J, leaving 19 bases between them. The CDR3 contains 15 residues. Germline loops: CDR1 LNHDA, CDR2 SQIVND (reference sequence). CDR3 residues: CASSRPSGAFQPQHF. The CDR3 region has the DNA TGTGCCAGTAGCCGCCCCTCAGGGGCATTCCAGCCCCAGCATTTT. Looking up the rest from reference TRBV19 and TRBJ1-5 gives the full variable domain: DGGITQSPKYLFRKEGQNVTLSCEQNLNHDAMYWYRQDPGQGLRLIYYSQIVNDFQKGDIAEGYSVSREKKESFPLTVTSAQKNPTAFYLCASSRPSGAFQPQHFGDGTRLSIL.

The chain is built from TRBV6-5 and TRBJ2-7, with a possible D match to TRBD2 (6 bases). The CDR3 contains 13 residues. Trimming shortened V by 6 bases and J by 7 bases, and 16 bases separated the two germline ends. The germline CDR1 and CDR2 sequences are MNHEY and SVGAGI. This chain's CDR3 is CASSPGVPPEQYF. In DNA form, the CDR3 reads TGTGCCAGCAGCCCGGGAGTACCGCCGGAGCAGTACTTC.

CDR3 nucleotide sequence: TGTGCCAGCAGCGTAGGTCTAGCGGGAGGGCCGGATACGCAGTATTTT. As protein: CASSVGLAGGPDTQYF. J is TRBJ2-3 and V is TRBV9, with TRBD2 identical over 12 bases. The J segment lost 6 bases and the V segment lost 0 bases, leaving 5 bases of the junction unmatched. The CDR3 has 16 residues. From germline, CDR1 is SGDLS and CDR2 YYNGEE.

V and J are TRBV6-7 and TRBJ1-6, with 9 positions matching TRBD1. Being an ORF, TRBV6-7 has a function that is uncertain. The CDR3 loop spans 15 amino acids. V was clipped by 2 bases and J by 6 bases; unmatched bases: 2. CDR3 DNA: TGTGCCAGCAGTTACCAGACAGGGGGTAATTCACCCCTCCACTTT. It is translated as CASSYQTGGNSPLHF.

The rearrangement joins TRBV9 to TRBJ1-2, with TRBD1 matching 9 bases. The V gene's germline CDR1 is SGDLS and CDR2 YYNGEE. This CDR3 comprises 13 residues. V lost 2 bases and J lost 6; bases outside the gene matches: 2. CDR3 in amino acids: CASSVWTGDGYTF. The CDR3 coding sequence is TGTGCCAGCAGCGTTTGGACAGGGGATGGCTACACCTTC.

V usage is TRBV6-5 and J usage is TRBJ2-1; TRBD2 agrees at 12 bases. The CDR3 length is 15 residues. V gave up 5 bases and J gave up 9 bases; unmatched junction bases: 8. Germline loops: CDR1 MNHEY, CDR2 SVGAGI. DNA for the CDR3: TGTGCCAGCAGTCCTCTAGCGGGGGGGCCCATTGAGCAGTTCTTC. Amino acids: CASSPLAGGPIEQFF.

About this clone: The junction and the germline gene differ at one end; a read error may be behind it. The V call is TRBV6-5, the J call TRBJ1-5; maybe TRBD1 (6 bases). The CDR3 contains 14 residues. Germline CDR1 MNHEY, CDR2 SVGAGI. The CDR3 DNA is TGTGCCAGCGCCCTACAGGGTGGCAATCAGCCCCAGAATTTT. Its translation is CASALQGGNQPQNF.

This chain connects TRBV28 to TRBJ2-7; 9 nucleotides line up with TRBD2. Germline V gene data show CDR1 as MDHEN and CDR2 as SYDVKM. The J segment lost 3 bases and the V segment lost 2 bases, leaving 20 bases of the junction unmatched. The CDR3 sequence is 20 residues long. The DNA of the CDR3 is TGTGCCAGCAGTTTACCTTCGACAGGAGATAACCTAGCGGGAATCTACGAGCAGTACTTC. Translation gives CASSLPSTGDNLAGIYEQYF.

The J gene is TRBJ1-1, the V gene TRBV10-1; D ambiguous. Germline CDR1 reads WNHNN; CDR2 reads SYGVQD (reference sequence). V lost 6 bases and J 1 base, leaving 9 bases between the germline ends. The CDR3 is 13 amino acids. The CDR3 nucleotides read TGCGCCAGCAGGAAACAATGGAACACTGAAGCTTTCTTT. It encodes CASRKQWNTEAFF.

The chain is built from TRBV7-9 and TRBJ2-1, with 8 bases identical to TRBD2. Per germline, CDR1 SEHNR and CDR2 FQNEAQ (reference sequence). CDR3 length equals 16 residues. With 1 base clipped from V and 10 bases from J, the junction kept 12 bases outside the gene matches. CDR3 sequence: CASSLGTGGLFVEQFF. In DNA form, the CDR3 reads TGTGCCAGCAGCTTAGGGACGGGGGGGCTCTTTGTGGAGCAGTTCTTC.

Only one count was recorded for this clone. The genes are TRBV7-8 and TRBJ2-1; no reliable D call. V was pared by 0 bases and J by 6 bases, with 15 bases between. CDR1 and CDR2 (germline): SGHVS, FQNEAQ. The CDR3 covers 16 residues. The CDR3 DNA sequence: TGTGCCAGCAGCTTAGCGGTGGCTAGAGTGGGCAATGAGCAGTTCTTC. Its protein is CASSLAVARVGNEQFF.